The source of this TCR beta chain is a study of CD8 T cells in ankylosing spondylitis. Study-wide findings and caveats: What seemed typical of ankylosing spondylitis blood was a TCR beta motif built from roughly 8 highly homologous variants.

Trimming cost V 3 bases and J 5 bases, with 15 bases left between them. This CDR3 spans 15 amino acids. CDR1 and CDR2 (germline): SEHNR, FQNEAQ (reference sequence). This clonotype was found a few times. What it binds is not known. Using its own MiXCR run on the 5' RACE reads, TCRdb lists one record per CDR3 protein. The sample shows fewer than 400,000 distinct CDR3 sequences, approximately 20% of them seen only once. The sequenced sample was blood, either unsorted or a sorted T cell fraction (not recorded which). V usage is TRBV7-9 and J usage is TRBJ2-3; D may be TRBD2 (6 bases). The TCR sequence derives from a male donor with ankylosing spondylitis. The CDR3 coding sequence is TGTGCCAGCAGCTTCCTTGCTCAGGGAGGAGATACGCAGTATTTT. Protein: CASSFLAQGGDTQYF.